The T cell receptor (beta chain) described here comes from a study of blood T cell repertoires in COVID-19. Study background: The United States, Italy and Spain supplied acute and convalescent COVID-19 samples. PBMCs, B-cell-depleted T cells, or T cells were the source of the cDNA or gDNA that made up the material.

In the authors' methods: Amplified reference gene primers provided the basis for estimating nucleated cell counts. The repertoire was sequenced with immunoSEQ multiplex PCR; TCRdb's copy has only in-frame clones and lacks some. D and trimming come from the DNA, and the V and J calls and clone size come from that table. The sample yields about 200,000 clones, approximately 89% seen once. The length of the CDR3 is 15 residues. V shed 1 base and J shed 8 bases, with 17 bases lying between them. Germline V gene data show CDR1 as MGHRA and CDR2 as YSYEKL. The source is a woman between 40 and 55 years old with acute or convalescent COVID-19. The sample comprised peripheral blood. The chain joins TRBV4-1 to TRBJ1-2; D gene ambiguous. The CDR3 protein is CASSQVPADGRGYTF. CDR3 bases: TGCGCCAGCAGCCAAGTACCGGCAGACGGGAGAGGCTACACCTTC.